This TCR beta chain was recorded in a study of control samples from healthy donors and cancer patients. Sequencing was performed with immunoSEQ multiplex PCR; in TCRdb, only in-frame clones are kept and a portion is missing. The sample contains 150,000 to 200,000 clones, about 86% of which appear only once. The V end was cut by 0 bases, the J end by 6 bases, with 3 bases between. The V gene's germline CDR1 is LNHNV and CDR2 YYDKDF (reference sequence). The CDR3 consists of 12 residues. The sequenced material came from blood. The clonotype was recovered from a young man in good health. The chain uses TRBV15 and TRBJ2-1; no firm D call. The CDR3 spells CATSRDVNEQFF. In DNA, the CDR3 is TGTGCCACCAGCAGAGACGTCAATGAGCAGTTCTTC. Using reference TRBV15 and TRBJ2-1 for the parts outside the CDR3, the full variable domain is DAMVIQNPRYQVTQFGKPVTLSCSQTLNHNVMYWYQQKSSQAPKLLFHYYDKDFNNEADTPDNFQSRRPNTSFCFLDIRSPGLGDTAMYLCATSRDVNEQFFGPGTRLTVL.